Shown below are 28 T cell receptor beta chains from a single sample sequenced in a study of molecular identifiers for immune sequencing clone quantification. In TCRdb, the PCR reads were re-called with MiXCR into one record per CDR3 protein. Here the sample spans 85,000 to 100,000 distinct CDR3 sequences, 20% to 30% being singletons. Material: naive CD8+ T cells from blood, with Jurkat cell RNA spiked in. Regarding subset: FACS-sorted CD8+CD4-CCR7+CD45RA+ naive T cells. These receptors were collected from a human donor in good health. Some libraries in this study had Jurkat cell RNA spiked in.

Many counts were recorded for this clonotype. The rearrangement links TRBV29-1 to TRBJ2-1, with 13 bases aligning to TRBD2. The CDR3 runs 16 residues. Germline trimming cut 5 bases from V and 4 bases from J; bases unmatched to any gene: 8. CDR1 is SQVTM, CDR2 ANQGSEA, per germline. This CDR3 reads CSVYWTSGGTYNEQFF. CDR3 coding DNA: TGCAGCGTTTATTGGACTAGCGGGGGTACTTACAATGAGCAGTTCTTC.

The table lists this clonotype with many counts. The chain recombines TRBV12-3 or TRBV12-4 with TRBJ2-7; no clear D. This CDR3 is 14 amino acids long. With 2 bases removed from V and 2 bases from J, the gap between germline ends came to 10 bases. CDR3 loop: CASSLLAPAYEQYF. The CDR3 nucleotides read TGTGCCAGCAGTTTATTGGCCCCCGCCTACGAGCAGTACTTC.

This clonotype was detected ten times or more. This chain uses TRBV5-6 with TRBJ1-5; 7 bases fit TRBD1. Germline V gene data show CDR1 as SGHDT and CDR2 as YYEEEE. Germline trimming cut 4 bases from V and 3 bases from J; bases unmatched to any gene: 7. The CDR3 totals 15 residues. CDR3 nucleotides: TGTGCCAGCAGCCTACAGGGGACGTACAATCAGCCCCAGCATTTT. Translation: CASSLQGTYNQPQHF.

Notes on this clonotype: A much more abundant neighbour one base away suggests this may be a read error. This is likely a read error, given that the CDR3 carries no conserved phenylalanine or tryptophan at its end. The J gene is TRBJ2-3, the V gene TRBV5-1; 8 positions match TRBD1. The CDR3 has 15 residues. J was trimmed by 6 bases and V by 0 bases; bases with no gene match: 6. CDR1 SGHRS and CDR2 YFSETQ come from the germline V gene. The CDR3 DNA reads as TGCGCCAGCAGCTTGGCACAGGGGGTAGTCGATACGCAGTATATT. Protein sequence: CASSLAQGVVDTQYI.

Only one count was recorded for this clonotype. The CDR3 end shows no conserved phenylalanine or tryptophan, and so a read error is likely. V usage is TRBV12-3 or TRBV12-4 and J usage is TRBJ2-3, with D perhaps matching TRBD2 (5 bases). The CDR3 sequence is 16 residues long. The CDR3 protein is CASRRAARPPTETQYV. The CDR3 DNA reads TGTGCCAGCAGGCGGGCGGCCCGGCCCCCCACAGAGACGCAGTATGTT.

The rearrangement joins TRBV4-3 to TRBJ2-5, with D possibly matching TRBD1 (6 bases). The length of the CDR3 is 16 residues. V dropped 8 bases and J dropped 1 base, with 20 bases sitting between them. Germline CDR1 LGHNA, CDR2 YSLEER. CDR3 region: CASGPGRARGQETQYF. The CDR3 DNA follows: TGCGCCAGCGGCCCAGGACGAGCCAGGGGCCAAGAGACCCAGTACTTC.

Concerning this clonotype itself: This may be a read error: a much more frequent sequence differs by one nucleotide. The J gene is TRBJ2-5, the V gene TRBV3-1, with TRBD2 matching over 11 bases. Germline V CDR1 and CDR2: LGHDT, YNNKEL (reference sequence). The CDR3 covers 16 residues. The trim removed 5 bases at V and 5 bases at J, leaving 10 bases unmatched. CDR3 sequence: CASSKSSGRTQETQYF. CDR3 DNA sequence: TGTGCCAGCAGCAAATCTAGCGGGAGGACGCAGGAGACCCAGTACTTC.

On this clonotype: With a much larger clone just one base away, this may be a read error. The genes are TRBV11-2 and TRBJ1-1; the D is unclear. Trimming took off 8 bases at V and 1 base at J, with 11 bases between the two ends. There are 13 residues in the CDR3. The germline gives CDR1 SGHAT, CDR2 FQNNGV. CDR3 nucleotides: TGTGCCAGCGGCGAAGGATCGAACACTGAAGCTTTCTTT. It yields the protein CASGEGSNTEAFF.

This clonotype was recorded at least ten times. The V call is TRBV29-1, the J call TRBJ2-1; no reliable D call. Between the trimmed V and J ends, which lost 5 bases and 9 bases, there was a span of 14 bases. Germline loops: CDR1 SQVTM, CDR2 ANQGSEA. The CDR3 sequence is 12 residues long. The CDR3 sequence: CSVTVVGVEQFF. CDR3 bases: TGCAGCGTTACCGTTGTTGGAGTTGAGCAGTTCTTC.

This clonotype was seen ten or more times. The rearrangement joins TRBV7-9 to TRBJ2-3; D is unclear. The germline gives CDR1 SEHNR, CDR2 FQNEAQ (reference sequence). The CDR3 is 13 amino acids. V shed 2 bases and J shed 5 bases, with 8 bases lying between them. For the CDR3, the DNA is TGTGCCAGCAGCTTAAATGCTGGAGATACGCAGTATTTT. Amino acids: CASSLNAGDTQYF.

The J gene is TRBJ2-7, the V gene TRBV11-2, with D uncertain. The germline V and J ends were trimmed by 0 bases and 5 bases, with 17 bases remaining between them. This CDR3 has 16 amino acids. Per germline, CDR1 SGHAT and CDR2 FQNNGV. The CDR3 sequence: CASSLDYPTRGHEQYF. The CDR3 bases are TGTGCCAGCAGCTTAGATTATCCCACCCGCGGTCACGAGCAGTACTTC.

This chain uses TRBV7-9 with TRBJ2-2, with D uncertain. V lost 4 bases and J lost 4, with 10 bases in between. Germline CDR1 is SEHNR and CDR2 is FQNEAQ (reference sequence). The CDR3 consists of 14 residues. CDR3 in DNA: TGTGCCAGCAGCTCGGGTAGAACCACCGGGGAGCTGTTTTTT. Its translation is CASSSGRTTGELFF.

This clonotype was seen ten or more times. This chain connects TRBV7-2 to TRBJ2-5, with TRBD1 identical over 9 bases. This CDR3 region has 16 residues. Losses at the gene ends were 1 base for V and 4 bases for J; bases not matched to a gene: 7. Germline CDR1 is SGHTA and CDR2 is FQGNSA. This CDR3 reads CASSLVRDRVSETQYF. In nucleotides, the CDR3 is TGTGCCAGCAGCTTAGTCCGGGACAGGGTATCAGAGACCCAGTACTTC. Based on the CDR3 plus reference TRBV7-2 and TRBJ2-5, the full variable domain is GAGVSQSPSNKVTEKGKDVELRCDPISGHTALYWYRQSLGQGLEFLIYFQGNSAPDKSGLPSDRFSAERTGGSVSTLTIQRTQQEDSAVYLCASSLVRDRVSETQYFGPGTRLLVL.

The rearrangement uses TRBV11-2 and TRBJ1-5, with D maybe TRBD1 (5 bases). The germline CDR1 and CDR2 sequences are SGHAT and FQNNGV. CDR3 length equals 15 residues. Trimming left V 1 base short and J 7 bases short, with 14 bases between. The CDR3 sequence is CASSLGGGGWQPQHF. The CDR3, as DNA: TGTGCCAGCAGCTTAGGCGGGGGAGGTTGGCAGCCCCAGCATTTT. Based on the CDR3 plus reference TRBV11-2 and TRBJ1-5, the full variable domain is EAGVAQSPRYKIIEKRQSVAFWCNPISGHATLYWYQQILGQGPKLLIQFQNNGVVDDSQLPKDRFSAERLKGVDSTLKIQPAKLEDSAVYLCASSLGGGGWQPQHFGDGTRLSIL.

This clonotype has at least ten counts. The V call is TRBV4-3, the J call TRBJ2-3; maybe TRBD2 (5 bases). Germline CDR1 reads LGHNA; CDR2 reads YSLEER. This CDR3 is 19 amino acids long. With 0 bases removed from V and 2 bases from J, the gap between germline ends came to 21 bases. The CDR3 loop reads CASSQEGRTGWTYTDTQYF. As DNA, the CDR3 is TGCGCCAGCAGCCAAGAAGGCAGAACGGGGTGGACGTACACAGATACGCAGTATTTT.

There are a few counts of this clonotype. The chain has TRBV28 and TRBJ2-5; 7 bases match TRBD1. The CDR3 is made up of 16 amino acids. The germline V gene has CDR1 MDHEN and CDR2 SYDVKM. With 6 bases clipped from V and 4 bases from J, the junction kept 14 bases outside the gene matches. The CDR3 loop reads CASSNDRVAGVETQYF. The CDR3 DNA sequence: TGTGCCAGCAGCAACGACAGGGTGGCCGGGGTAGAGACCCAGTACTTC.

Comment on this clonotype: A read error may explain this, as a much larger clone is one base away. The chain uses TRBV6-5 and TRBJ1-1, with D possibly being TRBD1 (6 bases). The CDR3 is 12 amino acids. In germline, CDR1 is MNHEY, CDR2 SVGAGI. In nucleotides, the CDR3 is TGTGCCAACAGTCTAACAGGGACTGAAGCTTTCTTT. This gives the protein CANSLTGTEAFF.

There are many counts of this clonotype. V usage is TRBV7-6 and J usage is TRBJ2-5, with D perhaps TRBD1 or TRBD2 (5 bases each). Germline CDR1 SGHVS, CDR2 FNYEAQ. CDR3 size: 14 residues. Trimming pared 5 bases from V and 5 bases from J, leaving 15 bases between. CDR3 DNA sequence: TGTGCCAGCAGCATAGAGGGGTACTCGGAGACCCAGTACTTC. Residues: CASSIEGYSETQYF.

The chain joins TRBV4-1 to TRBJ2-2; no reliable D call. The germline V and J ends were trimmed by 8 bases and 0 bases, with 16 bases remaining between them. Germline-derived CDR1 and CDR2 are MGHRA and YSYEKL. The CDR3 is made up of 16 amino acids. This CDR3 reads CASGLGALSNTGELFF. The CDR3 DNA sequence: TGCGCCAGCGGGCTAGGTGCGCTATCGAACACCGGGGAGCTGTTTTTT.

In this sample, this clonotype turned up many times. V gene TRBV5-5 combines with J gene TRBJ1-5; 7 positions match TRBD1. This CDR3 has 15 residues. V was pared by 0 bases and J by 1 base, with 1 base of the junction left unmatched. CDR1 is SGHKS and CDR2 is YYEKEE in the germline V gene (reference sequence). The CDR3 nucleotides are TGTGCCAGCAGCTTGGGACAGGGAAGCAATCAGCCCCAGCATTTT. Translating it yields CASSLGQGSNQPQHF.

The rearrangement uses TRBV7-2 and TRBJ1-2, with 7 bases lining up with TRBD1. The CDR3 is 14 amino acids. V gave up 3 bases and J gave up 4 bases; unmatched junction bases: 5. Looked up from germline, CDR1 is SGHTA and CDR2 is FQGNSA. CDR3 sequence: CASSLYRGGYGYTF. In nucleotides, the CDR3 is TGTGCCAGCAGCTTGTACAGGGGCGGCTATGGCTACACCTTC. Supplemented by reference TRBV7-2 and TRBJ1-2, the full variable domain reads GAGVSQSPSNKVTEKGKDVELRCDPISGHTALYWYRQSLGQGLEFLIYFQGNSAPDKSGLPSDRFSAERTGGSVSTLTIQRTQQEDSAVYLCASSLYRGGYGYTFGSGTRLTVV.

This clonotype was observed at least ten times. V usage is TRBV5-5 and J usage is TRBJ2-2, with unresolved D. Germline lookup yields CDR1 SGHKS and CDR2 YYEKEE (reference sequence). The V end lost 6 bases, the J end lost 2 bases, and 11 bases lay between the germline ends. The CDR3 extends over 14 amino acids. The CDR3 sequence is CASNGPDNTGELFF. CDR3 DNA sequence: TGTGCCAGCAATGGGCCAGATAACACCGGGGAGCTGTTTTTT. The entire variable domain, with the rest obtained from reference TRBV5-5 and TRBJ2-2, is as follows: DAGVTQSPTHLIKTRGQQVTLRCSPISGHKSVSWYQQVLGQGPQFIFQYYEKEERGRGNFPDRFSARQFPNYSSELNVNALLLGDSALYLCASNGPDNTGELFFGEGSRLTVL.

This clonotype was found once. A read error is possible here, since a much larger clone lies one base away. No conserved phenylalanine or tryptophan is present at the end of the CDR3, so a read error is the likely explanation. The gene calls are TRBV29-1 and TRBJ1-1, with 7 bases that match TRBD1. CDR1 and CDR2 (germline): SQVTM, ANQGSEA. The CDR3 loop spans 14 amino acids. The V segment lost 3 bases and the J segment 0 bases; nucleotides outside the gene matches: 4. In DNA, the CDR3 is TGCAGCGTTGAGACAGGGAATATGAACACTGAAGCTTTCCTT. Translation gives CSVETGNMNTEAFL.

With regard to this clonotype: A much larger clone lies one base from this, so it may be a read error. J is TRBJ2-2 and V is TRBV6-6; maybe TRBD1 (5 bases). CDR1 and CDR2 (germline): MNHNY, SVGAGI (reference sequence). The CDR3 extends over 18 amino acids. The CDR3 sequence: CAGSYPKDMTVNTGELFF. The DNA of the CDR3 is TGTGCCGGCAGTTACCCTAAGGACATGACGGTGAACACCGGGGAGCTGTTTTTT.

The V gene is TRBV4-3, the J gene TRBJ2-1, with a tentative D call TRBD1 (5 bases). CDR3 length equals 15 residues. From germline, CDR1 is LGHNA and CDR2 YSLEER. The V and J ends lost 8 bases and 0 bases respectively, with 14 bases between them. Here the CDR3 DNA reads TGCGCCAGCTCCATAGGCAGGGTCTCCTACAATGAGCAGTTCTTC. Amino acids: CASSIGRVSYNEQFF.

The rearrangement links TRBV5-6 to TRBJ1-6; no definite D call. Between the trimmed V and J ends, which lost 4 bases and 5 bases, there was a span of 19 bases. The CDR3 loop spans 17 amino acids. CDR1 and CDR2 from the germline V gene are SGHDT and YYEEEE. The CDR3 region is CASSLQAGFLDNSPLHF. The CDR3 DNA follows: TGTGCCAGCAGCCTGCAAGCAGGTTTTCTGGATAATTCACCCCTCCACTTT.

With respect to this clonotype: A much larger clone differs from this one at a single base, so this may be a read error. This chain links TRBV10-1 with TRBJ2-3; D unclear. The CDR3 length is 15 residues. Germline V CDR1 and CDR2: WNHNN, SYGVQD (reference sequence). V was trimmed by 2 bases and J by 2 bases, leaving 11 bases between them. The CDR3 nucleotides are TGCGCCAGCAGTGAGGACGGAGCTAACACAGATACGCAGTATTTT. Translating gives CASSEDGANTDTQYF.

With regard to this clonotype: It may be a read error: a sequence one base away is much more abundant. The chain is built from TRBV29-1 and TRBJ1-4; D remains ambiguous. Per the germline V gene, CDR1 is SQVTM and CDR2 is ANQGSEA. The CDR3 totals 10 residues. With 4 bases removed from V and 8 bases from J, the gap between germline ends came to 5 bases. CDR3 region: CSVAREKLFF. The CDR3 DNA reads as TGCAGCGTTGCACGCGAAAAACTGTTTTTT.